This T cell receptor beta chain was sequenced in a study of T cell changes during pregnancy in multiple sclerosis. Using immunoSEQ multiplex PCR, the repertoire was profiled, and TCRdb retains in-frame clones only, with some absent. The sample gives 35,000 to 40,000 clones, about 88% of which show up once; around 1.2% is in the top ten. This CDR3 comprises 13 residues. The ends were cut back, 5 bases at V and 4 bases at J, with 12 bases in the middle. Germline CDR1 and CDR2: GTSNPN and SVGIG (reference sequence). The rearrangement joins TRBV30 to TRBJ1-5; possibly TRBD1 for D (6 bases). The material sequenced was CD4+ T cells from peripheral blood mononuclear cells, taken before pregnancy. The sequence derives from a female donor with multiple sclerosis, enrolled in a pregnancy study. The CDR3 spells CAWGPQGNQPQHF. The CDR3 DNA reads as TGTGCCTGGGGCCCACAGGGAAATCAGCCCCAGCATTTT.